This entry lists 32 T cell receptor beta chains sequenced from one sample in a study of cytomegalovirus exposure and HLA in healthy donors. Primers: 60 Vbeta forward and 13 Jbeta reverse. The protocol was immunoSEQ multiplex PCR, while the TCRdb copy is restricted to in-frame clones and leaves out a portion. This sample has about 94,000 clones, with 50% to 75% found just once. Sample: PBMCs. These receptors all come from a man aged 25 to 40 in good health and CMV-seronegative.

The chain recombines TRBV7-8 with TRBJ2-1; no clear D. The CDR3 is 11 residues long. V was clipped by 5 bases and J by 10 bases, with 9 bases between them. Germline CDR1 is SGHVS and CDR2 is FQNEAQ. The CDR3 DNA sequence: TGTGCCAGCAGCATGAACCGGGAGCAGTTCTTC. Residues: CASSMNREQFF.

The chain carries TRBV19 and TRBJ2-1, with 11 nucleotides matching TRBD2. CDR3 size: 15 residues. The germline CDR1 and CDR2 sequences are LNHDA and SQIVND (reference sequence). J lost 7 bases, V lost 2 bases, and 4 bases had no gene match. Here the CDR3 DNA reads TGTGCCAGTAGTATAATAGCGGGGGGGAGAAATGAGCAGTTCTTC. Translation: CASSIIAGGRNEQFF.

The rearrangement links TRBV2 to TRBJ2-3, with 9 bases that match TRBD2. This CDR3 is built from 15 residues. The germline CDR1 and CDR2 sequences are SNHLY and FYNNEI. V dropped 7 bases and J dropped 4; count of bases not matched to a gene: 9. CDR3 loop: CASIRTSEGADTQYF. The CDR3 DNA sequence: TGTGCCAGCATTCGGACTAGCGAGGGTGCAGATACGCAGTATTTT.

This clone was counted between two and nine times. The chain combines TRBV23-1 with TRBJ2-3; no definite D call. TRBV23-1 is marked as an open reading frame, function uncertain. The CDR3 consists of 11 residues. V gave up 4 bases and J gave up 5 bases, with 4 bases separating them. Written as DNA, the CDR3 is TGCGCCAGCAGTCCAATAGATACGCAGTATTTT. This gives the protein CASSPIDTQYF.

The J gene is TRBJ2-3, the V gene TRBV7-9; TRBD2 matches at 7 bases. Losses at the gene ends were 11 bases for V and 4 bases for J; bases not matched to a gene: 9. This CDR3 is built from 13 residues. Per the germline V gene, CDR1 is SEHNR and CDR2 is FQNEAQ (reference sequence). CDR3 coding DNA: TGTGCCTGTATAGCGGGTTTCGCAGATACGCAGTATTTT. Amino acid sequence: CACIAGFADTQYF.

This clone was counted only a few times. The junction does not match germline at one end; this may be a read error. The gene calls are TRBV7-9 and TRBJ2-7; possible D gene TRBD1, 5 bases. The germline CDR1 and CDR2 sequences are SEHNR and FQNEAQ (reference sequence). The CDR3 loop spans 18 amino acids. This CDR3 reads CSSSLVRIRTPFPYEQYF. The CDR3 DNA sequence: TGTTCCAGCAGCTTAGTACGGATCAGGACACCCTTCCCCTACGAGCAGTACTTC.

The chain employs TRBV19 and TRBJ1-1; the match to TRBD1 covers 7 bases. CDR3 size: 13 residues. Trimming took 7 bases from V and 4 from J; bases not matched to a gene: 6. CDR1 LNHDA and CDR2 SQIVND come from the germline V gene (reference sequence). The CDR3 nucleotides read TGTGCCAGTATGTCACAGGGGTCCACTGAAGCTTTCTTT. Protein sequence: CASMSQGSTEAFF. The full variable domain, in which reference TRBV19 and TRBJ1-1 provide the parts outside the CDR3, is DGGITQSPKYLFRKEGQNVTLSCEQNLNHDAMYWYRQDPGQGLRLIYYSQIVNDFQKGDIAEGYSVSREKKESFPLTVTSAQKNPTAFYLCASMSQGSTEAFFGQGTRLTVV.

There are a few counts of this clone. This rearrangement joins TRBV27 to TRBJ1-1; D not resolved. The CDR3 consists of 15 residues. V gave up 7 bases and J gave up 7 bases, with 22 bases separating them. Germline V gives CDR1 MNHEY, CDR2 SMNVEV (reference sequence). The CDR3 here is CASKPSAPRQSEAFF. CDR3 in DNA: TGTGCCAGCAAGCCCAGCGCCCCCCGTCAGAGTGAAGCTTTCTTT.

Notes on this clone: Relative to the germline gene, one junction end is altered; a read error may explain this. The rearrangement links TRBV29-1 to TRBJ2-3; 9 bases fit TRBD2. The CDR3 sequence is 10 residues long. In germline, CDR1 is SQVTM, CDR2 ANQGSEA. DNA of the CDR3: TGCAGCGCTTATAGCGGGGGTGCACATTTT. This encodes CSAYSGGAHF.

This rearrangement joins TRBV9 to TRBJ1-1; TRBD1 aligns across 7 bases. This CDR3 has 15 residues. Germline values: CDR1 SGDLS, CDR2 YYNGEE. With V trimmed by 1 base and J by 6 bases, 9 bases remained unmatched. CDR3 region: CASSVNRQGNAEAFF. Written as DNA, the CDR3 is TGTGCCAGCAGCGTAAACCGACAGGGCAACGCTGAAGCTTTCTTT. The full variable domain, its missing parts supplied by reference TRBV9 and TRBJ1-1, is DSGVTQTPKHLITATGQRVTLRCSPRSGDLSVYWYQQSLDQGLQFLIQYYNGEERAKGNILERFSAQQFPDLHSELNLSSLELGDSALYFCASSVNRQGNAEAFFGQGTRLTVV.

The V and J genes are TRBV29-1 and TRBJ2-3, with 9 bases matching TRBD2. V lost 8 bases to trimming and J lost 4 bases; unmatched junction nucleotides: 10. CDR1 SQVTM and CDR2 ANQGSEA come from the germline V gene. The CDR3 contains 14 residues. The CDR3 reads CSSRTSVGADTQYF. The CDR3 nucleotides read TGCAGCTCTCGGACTAGCGTCGGGGCAGATACGCAGTATTTT.

The chain couples TRBV19 to TRBJ2-5; 9 positions match TRBD2. The assigned J gene may be wrong: the sequence end matches TRBJ2-7 better. This CDR3 is built from 15 residues. The V gene's germline CDR1 is LNHDA and CDR2 SQIVND (reference sequence). The CDR3 protein is CASRMGSSGDYEQYF. CDR3 in DNA: TGTGCCAGTAGGATGGGGTCTAGCGGGGACTACGAGCAGTACTTC.

A single count supports this clone. V usage is TRBV19 and J usage is TRBJ2-1, with 10 bases that match TRBD2. Per germline, CDR1 LNHDA and CDR2 SQIVND (reference sequence). With 6 bases clipped from V and 9 bases from J, the junction kept 8 bases outside the gene matches. The CDR3 covers 14 residues. CDR3 sequence reads: CASRLAGEGIEQFF. The CDR3 DNA reads TGTGCCAGTAGGCTAGCGGGAGAAGGGATTGAGCAGTTCTTC.

The chain recombines TRBV6-6 with TRBJ1-6; 7 bases are a match to TRBD1. The CDR3 length is 15 residues. V shed 0 bases, J shed 7 bases, and the junction held 3 bases outside the gene matches. From germline, CDR1 is MNHNY and CDR2 SVGAGI (reference sequence). This chain's CDR3 is CASSYSGTANSPLHF. DNA for the CDR3: TGTGCCAGCAGTTACTCTGGGACAGCCAATTCACCCCTCCACTTT.

This chain uses TRBV18 with TRBJ2-2; 8 nucleotides agree with TRBD2. The CDR3 sequence is 15 residues long. V was clipped by 8 bases and J by 3 bases; unmatched bases: 8. CDR1 and CDR2 (germline): KGHSH, LQKENI. The CDR3 here is CASGPGLGDTGELFF. CDR3 nucleotide sequence: TGTGCCAGCGGCCCGGGACTAGGGGACACCGGGGAGCTGTTTTTT.

The chain couples TRBV19 to TRBJ2-5; weak D call: TRBD2 (6 bases). This CDR3 is built from 14 residues. V dropped 8 bases and J dropped 4 bases, with 17 bases sitting between them. CDR1 is LNHDA and CDR2 is SQIVND in the germline V gene (reference sequence). CDR3: CASWSREQTETQYF. The DNA of the CDR3 is TGTGCCAGTTGGTCTCGGGAGCAAACAGAGACCCAGTACTTC. Supplemented by reference TRBV19 and TRBJ2-5, the full variable domain reads DGGITQSPKYLFRKEGQNVTLSCEQNLNHDAMYWYRQDPGQGLRLIYYSQIVNDFQKGDIAEGYSVSREKKESFPLTVTSAQKNPTAFYLCASWSREQTETQYFGPGTRLLVL.

The chain carries TRBV27 and TRBJ1-3; D perhaps matches TRBD1 (5 bases). Germline V CDR1 and CDR2: MNHEY, SMNVEV (reference sequence). V lost 0 bases, J lost 5 bases, and 14 bases lay in between. The CDR3 spans 16 residues. The CDR3 bases are TGTGCCAGCAGTTTATCCCCCCCTAGGGGTAGAAACACCATATATTTT. The encoded protein is CASSLSPPRGRNTIYF.

This sequence joins TRBV29-1 and TRBJ1-2, with D perhaps TRBD1 (6 bases). This CDR3 spans 17 amino acids. The germline CDR1 and CDR2 sequences are SQVTM and ANQGSEA. Trimming removed 6 bases from V and 1 base from J, with 24 bases in between. The CDR3: CSVLPWDTENVNYGYTF. The DNA of the CDR3 is TGCAGCGTCCTACCGTGGGACACTGAAAATGTTAACTATGGCTACACCTTC.

This clone has a handful of counts. The J gene is TRBJ2-2, the V gene TRBV4-2; 9 positions agree with TRBD2. The V gene's germline CDR1 is LGHNA and CDR2 YNFKEQ. This CDR3 spans 18 amino acids. Trimming at V came to 1 base and at J to 0 bases, leaving 6 bases not matched to a gene. CDR3 in DNA: TGTGCCAGCAGCCAAGTCAATAGCGGGGGCCCGAACACCGGGGAGCTGTTTTTT. Residues: CASSQVNSGGPNTGELFF.

This clone was found once. The chain links TRBV29-1 to TRBJ2-7, with 7 bases that match TRBD1. V lost 3 bases and J lost 2; bases outside the gene matches: 1. The CDR3 sequence is 12 residues long. Germline CDR1 and CDR2: SQVTM and ANQGSEA. CDR3 residues: CSVEDRPYEQYF. The CDR3 coding sequence is TGCAGCGTTGAGGACAGGCCCTACGAGCAGTACTTC.

This chain connects TRBV27 to TRBJ2-7; TRBD2 matches at 7 bases. This CDR3 comprises 15 residues. Germline V gene data show CDR1 as MNHEY and CDR2 as SMNVEV (reference sequence). V trimming: 5 bases; J trimming: 4 bases; junction bases outside the gene matches: 11. CDR3 amino acids: CASSTLGGGPYEQYF. CDR3 nucleotide sequence: TGTGCCAGCAGTACTTTGGGGGGAGGGCCTTACGAGCAGTACTTC.

This sequence joins TRBV6-5 and TRBJ1-1; possibly TRBD1 for D (5 bases). Between the trimmed V and J ends, which lost 2 bases and 4 bases, there was a span of 8 bases. This CDR3 is 13 amino acids long. Germline CDR1 and CDR2: MNHEY and SVGAGI. This CDR3 reads CASSYVGLTEAFF. The CDR3 nucleotides read TGTGCCAGCAGTTACGTGGGGCTCACTGAAGCTTTCTTT.

The chain recombines TRBV5-1 with TRBJ2-1, with unresolved D. V dropped 2 bases and J dropped 3 bases, with 12 bases sitting between them. The CDR3 length is 15 residues. The germline CDR1 and CDR2 sequences are SGHRS and YFSETQ. CDR3 in DNA: TGCGCCAGCAGCTTAAACGGTGATAGCTACAATGAGCAGTTCTTC. Its protein is CASSLNGDSYNEQFF.

The genes are TRBV10-3 and TRBJ2-1; TRBD2 aligns across 9 bases. This CDR3 region has 16 residues. Trimming took 0 bases from V and 4 from J; bases not matched to a gene: 4. The germline CDR1 and CDR2 sequences are ENHRY and SYGVKD. CDR3 bases: TGTGCCATCAGTGAGTCAGGCGGGAGGGTTTACAATGAGCAGTTCTTC. Its translation is CAISESGGRVYNEQFF.

The V gene is TRBV5-1, the J gene TRBJ2-3, with 12 bases that match TRBD2. Per the germline V gene, CDR1 is SGHRS and CDR2 is YFSETQ. The CDR3 is 16 amino acids. Losses at the gene ends were 4 bases for V and 2 bases for J; bases not matched to a gene: 5. CDR3 sequence reads: CASSSPSGGATDTQYF. The CDR3 DNA sequence: TGCGCCAGCAGCAGCCCTAGCGGGGGGGCCACAGATACGCAGTATTTT.

This clone was seen a few times. CDR3 nucleotide sequence: TGTGCCAGCAGCTTAGGAATGACAGCCGCAACTAATGAAAAACTGTTTTTT. Protein product: CASSLGMTAATNEKLFF. V gene TRBV7-9 combines with J gene TRBJ1-4; tentative D call: TRBD1 (5 bases). Germline V gives CDR1 SEHNR, CDR2 FQNEAQ (reference sequence). V was cut by 1 base and J by 0 bases, with 12 bases left in between. The CDR3 consists of 17 residues.

The rearrangement uses TRBV7-6 and TRBJ2-2; a weak D match, TRBD2 (5 bases). The CDR3 consists of 17 residues. V was cut by 4 bases and J by 5 bases, with 20 bases left in between. Germline lookup yields CDR1 SGHVS and CDR2 FNYEAQ. CDR3: CASSSNGNEEQTGELFF. In DNA form, the CDR3 reads TGTGCCAGCAGCTCAAACGGGAATGAGGAACAGACCGGGGAGCTGTTTTTT. The complete variable domain, with remaining parts taken from reference TRBV7-6 and TRBJ2-2, reads GAGVSQSPRYKVTKRGQDVALRCDPISGHVSLYWYRQALGQGPEFLTYFNYEAQQDKSGLPNDRFSAERPEGSISTLTIQRTEQRDSAMYRCASSSNGNEEQTGELFFGEGSRLTVL.

The chain carries TRBV27 and TRBJ1-5; maybe TRBD1 (6 bases). CDR1 is MNHEY, CDR2 SMNVEV, per germline (reference sequence). The V end was cut by 8 bases, the J end by 2 bases, with 16 bases between. The CDR3 covers 15 residues. The CDR3 reads CASGPTGIGNQPQHF. The CDR3 nucleotides are TGTGCCAGCGGACCTACAGGGATAGGCAATCAGCCCCAGCATTTT.

V usage is TRBV5-4 and J usage is TRBJ2-2; TRBD1 matches at 10 bases. The CDR3 covers 14 residues. Germline trimming cut 5 bases from V and 13 bases from J; bases unmatched to any gene: 11. The germline V gene encodes CDR1 SGHNT and CDR2 YYREEE (reference sequence). CDR3 nucleotides: TGTGCCAGCAGAACCGGGACAGGGGACCCGGGGCTGTTTTTT. Its protein is CASRTGTGDPGLFF.

The chain has TRBV7-9 and TRBJ2-5, with D possibly TRBD1 on 6 matching bases. Near its end, the DNA agrees better with TRBJ2-7, so the J call may be wrong. Germline CDR1 is SEHNR and CDR2 is FQNEAQ (reference sequence). The CDR3 covers 16 residues. The CDR3 here is CASSPFRTGLAYEQYF. CDR3 DNA sequence: TGTGCCAGCAGCCCTTTTCGAACAGGGTTGGCCTACGAGCAGTACTTC.

For the CDR3, the DNA is TGTGCCAGCCCCCATGGGGGGAGAAACACAGATACGCAGTATTTT. The encoded protein is CASPHGGRNTDTQYF. The chain employs TRBV27 and TRBJ2-3, with D possibly being TRBD2 (6 bases). The germline V gene has CDR1 MNHEY and CDR2 SMNVEV (reference sequence). V dropped 8 bases and J dropped 2 bases, with 17 bases sitting between them. The CDR3 length is 15 residues.

This sequence joins TRBV15 and TRBJ1-1; D ambiguous. The V end was cut by 1 base, the J end by 3 bases, with 9 bases between. Germline V gene sequence: CDR1 LNHNV, CDR2 YYDKDF (reference sequence). This CDR3 has 14 residues. The CDR3 protein is CATSRGVADTEAFF. DNA of the CDR3: TGTGCCACCAGCAGAGGAGTAGCAGACACTGAAGCTTTCTTT.